This paragraph reports one TCR beta chain. Original handling: Nucleated cell counts were estimated from reference gene primer amplification. This table comes from immunoSEQ multiplex PCR, and its TCRdb copy is limited to in-frame clones, with some not included. That table supplies the V and J calls and clone size; D and trimming were determined from the DNA. The table records around 90,000 clones, more than 80% of them present only once. The record originates from a study of blood T cell repertoires in COVID-19. Study at large: Acute and convalescent COVID-19 specimens originated in the United States, Italy and Spain. T cells, B-cell-depleted T cells, or PBMCs provided the cDNA or gDNA that served as material.

Deletions cut 1 base from V and 6 bases from J, with 10 bases between. Germline loops: CDR1 LGHDT, CDR2 YNNKEL (reference sequence). This CDR3 region has 15 residues. V is TRBV3-1 (or the pseudogene TRBV3-2) and J is TRBJ1-6, with unresolved D. Sequencing input: peripheral blood. This receptor was taken from a human donor in a cohort sampled during active COVID-19. The CDR3 DNA follows: TGTGCCAGCAGCCAAGGGCAGTTTACTAATTCACCCCTCCACTTT. It specifies CASSQGQFTNSPLHF.